This T cell receptor (beta chain) is drawn from a study of CD8 T cells in ankylosing spondylitis. Findings and limits, study-wide: Clones that were linked to disease were CD8+ and were relatively rare in peripheral blood. Among TCR beta sequences, a motif of roughly 8 highly homologous variants appeared characteristic of ankylosing spondylitis blood. Previously reported in reactive arthritis synovial fluid and blood were some of the motif variants.

CDR1 SEHNR and CDR2 FQNEAQ come from the germline V gene (reference sequence). The CDR3 extends over 14 amino acids. V lost 4 bases and J 10 bases, leaving 16 bases between the germline ends. Quantitative barcoded 5'-RACE was used to prepare TCR beta libraries. TCRdb independently ran MiXCR on the 5' RACE reads; one entry per CDR3 protein. The table includes roughly 700,000 distinct CDR3 sequences, roughly 19% detected once. This clonotype was picked up many times. Its antigen remains unknown. The clonotype originates from a male donor with ankylosing spondylitis. Sample: blood, either unsorted or a sorted T cell fraction (not recorded which). The chain links TRBV7-9 to TRBJ1-4; D is possibly TRBD1 (5 bases). As DNA, the CDR3 is TGTGCCAGCAGCTCCCTGGGGACCGTGGGAAAACTGTTTTTT. Its protein is CASSSLGTVGKLFF.